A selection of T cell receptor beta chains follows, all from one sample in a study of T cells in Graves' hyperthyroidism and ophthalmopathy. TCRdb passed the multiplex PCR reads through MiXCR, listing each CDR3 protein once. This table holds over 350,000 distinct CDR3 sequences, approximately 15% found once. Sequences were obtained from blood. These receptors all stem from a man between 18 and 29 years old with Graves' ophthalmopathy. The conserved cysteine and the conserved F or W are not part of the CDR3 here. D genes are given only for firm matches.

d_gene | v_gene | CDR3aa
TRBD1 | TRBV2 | ASRGTGTGGTDTQY
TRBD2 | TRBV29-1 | SGYEGGTDTQY
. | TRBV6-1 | ASSVLASNNQPQH
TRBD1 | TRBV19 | ASSPGQELGEAF
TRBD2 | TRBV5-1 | ASSLTGGPPSYEQY
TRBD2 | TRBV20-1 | SAQGTSGGYYNEQF
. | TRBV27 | ASSPRAIRETQY
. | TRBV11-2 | ASSLELGAVGYT
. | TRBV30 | AWSLQNGYT
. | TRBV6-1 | ASSEVWGGRTEAF
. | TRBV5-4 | ASSLTGGEAF
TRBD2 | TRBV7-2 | ASSVGRVAGDYEQY
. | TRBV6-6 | ASSYDLGQETQY
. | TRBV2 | AGGQVNYGYT
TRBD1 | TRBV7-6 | ASSYRTGAVDTQY
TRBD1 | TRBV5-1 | ASSRDSQFYEQY
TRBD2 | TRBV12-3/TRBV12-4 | ASSPRTSGTSTDTQY
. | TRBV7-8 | ASSLGGGLGNEQY
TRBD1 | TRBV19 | ARSPTHRGNTEAF
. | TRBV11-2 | ASSPGPEIFYNEQF
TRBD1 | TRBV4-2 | ASSQEGQGAIDGYT
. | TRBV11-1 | ASSLNTIGLETQY
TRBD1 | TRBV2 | ASSDRGIQNQPQH
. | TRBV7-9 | ASSLSNPDQPQH
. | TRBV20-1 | SANREETQY